Sequencing of this TCR beta chain was carried out in a study of CD8+CD57+ T cells in acquired aplastic anemia. Study as a whole: Mean DNA quantity obtained from sorted CD4+ and CD8+ cells was approximately 3 ug.

Genomic DNA provided the template from which TCR beta VDJ and CDR3 profiles were obtained. TCRdb re-analysed the reads in MiXCR, keeping a single row per CDR3 protein. The profile shows about 62,000 distinct CDR3 sequences, 55% of them singletons. This clonotype has a count of ten or more. Germline loops: CDR1 SEHNR, CDR2 FQNEAQ (reference sequence). The V end was cut by 3 bases, the J end by 7 bases, with 13 bases between. This CDR3 region has 14 residues. The chain combines TRBV7-9 with TRBJ2-1, with D possibly matching TRBD1 (5 bases). Source material: sorted CD4+, CD8+, or CD8+CD57+ T cells (not recorded which) from PBMCs. The receptor comes from a human donor in good health, serving as a control. CDR3 nucleotide sequence: TGTGCCAGCAGCTTGGACATCAGGTATAATGAGCAGTTCTTC. It encodes CASSLDIRYNEQFF.